The clone carrying this T cell receptor beta chain was counted a few times. Its matching antigen is unknown. The sample is drawn from a study of T-cell memory formation after mild COVID-19. Notes on the study in general: CD4+ contracting clones lay mainly in CM and EM, CD8+ ones in EMRA.

This CDR3 has 15 residues. V dropped 7 bases and J dropped 5 bases, with 20 bases sitting between them. Germline V gene data show CDR1 as ENHRY and CDR2 as SYGVKD. TCRdb reprocessed the 5' RACE reads with MiXCR, giving one entry per CDR3 protein. The sample records approximately 300,000 distinct CDR3 sequences, more than 15% being singletons. V is TRBV10-3 and J is TRBJ2-5; D is uncertain. The clonotype was recovered from a man younger than 35 who had mild COVID-19 (a few samples of this study predate the infection). Cell type and time point are not known. The sequencing input was PBMCs or a T cell subset sorted from them (not recorded which). The CDR3 DNA is TGTGCCATCATCGAGTACCGTCCGGTCTGGGAGACCCAGTACTTC. Translation: CAIIEYRPVWETQYF.